Sequencing of this T cell receptor (beta chain) was carried out in a study of shared clonotypes between healthy human individuals (dated by TCRdb to 2020 to 2022). In the study overall: The cohort included a few men and a couple of women between 18 and 49 years of age. To estimate repertoire size and how much clonotype sharing occurs between individuals, the study deeply sequenced the blood TCR repertoires of five healthy adults. Different laboratories and diverse techniques were used to prepare libraries and sequence TCR repertoires, to increase sequencing depth and limit assay-specific biases. Leukapheresis yielded between about 0.94 and 9 billion PBMCs per donor. Per donor, three plates each were used for CD4 naive and CD4 memory, two for CD8 naive, and one for CD8 memory.

The donors were healthy, HIV-negative adults who had no recently reported acute infections or vaccinations. Every donor was a Caucasian adult living in Nashville, Tennessee, USA. CD4+ T cells were enriched through magnetic negative selection, after which naive cells were positively selected on CD45RA and the remaining negative fraction served as the memory subset. After blood collection by leukapheresis, PBMCs were isolated using Ficoll-Histopaque density gradient centrifugation and then cryopreserved in the vapor phase of liquid nitrogen. Purity and quantity of every magnetically sorted T cell population were checked by analytical flow cytometry. Genomic DNA was isolated from every sorted fraction and measured by UV absorbance on a Nanodrop 2000c. TCR CDR3 regions were amplified from genomic DNA by multiplex PCR using the deep immunoSEQ assay. For each cell subset, the extracted genomic DNA was distributed evenly across all wells of several immunoSEQ 96-well plates, and each plate served as one replicate. For sorted subsets, around 200 ng genomic DNA, equal to tens of thousands of T cell genomes, was loaded into each replicate PCR. The purified libraries were quantified using a Qubit 3.0 fluorometer, sized with a Bioanalyzer 2100, and then quantified again using the KAPA Library Quantification kit. Every immunoSEQ 96-well plate was sequenced on a separate single-read 150-cycle Illumina NextSeq 550 flow cell. The original methods were these. Because the immunoSEQ output included only junctional sequences and no quality scores, the filtering could not be the same as the filtering used for full-length reads. Sequences were annotated with PyIR, a Python wrapper for IgBLAST v1.9, using IMGT germline references to assign V/J genes and CDR3. Reads with weak V/J assignments (E-value above 1e-6), missing CDR3, stop codons, out-of-frame junctions, or ambiguous translated residues were removed. V3J clonotypes were defined by identical inferred V gene, J gene, and CDR3 amino acid sequence. To compute the percentage overlap between repertoires, the number of shared unique clonotypes was divided by the size of the smaller repertoire. Repertoire richness was assessed with RTK rarefaction, the Chao1 estimator, and Recon v2.1 estimates of unobserved clonotypes. Generation probabilities for all TCRbeta clonotypes obtained by the gDNA method from a handful of donors were computed using OLGA. TCRdb took this table from immuneACCESS and kept in-frame rearrangements with V and J called. Such tables lack part of the clones; where checked against another copy, unresolved V genes explain under half of the gap, and the rest is unexplained. V, J and clone size were drawn from that table, and D and trimming were deduced from the DNA. Recorded for this sample are hundreds of thousands of clones; around 96% of them occurred a single time. The leading ten clones occupy about 0.064% of the sample.

A note on this clone: The specificity of this receptor is unknown. Nothing much larger sits one base from this clone, and base qualities are not available.

Results and caveats for the whole study, not just this receptor: Higher generation probabilities were observed for clonotypes shared by all four sorted-subset donors than for non-shared clonotypes. Pairwise subsampling indicated that sequencing depth was expected to affect the degree of clonotype sharing among donors. Approximately 5% of naive CD4, 3.5% of naive CD8, about 2.5% of memory CD4, and 0.35% to 0.4% of memory CD8 clonotypes were shared across several donors. Larger estimated clonotype richness was generally found for naive subsets than for memory subsets. Even with the large sequencing depth, rarefaction of the sorted-subset datasets indicated that sequencing was incomplete. Sampling was restricted to blood, and TCR repertoires in tissues likely differ from the TCR repertoires found in blood. Because the study included only a small number of donors, the genetic and exposure-history diversity represented was limited.

Inclusive of the bounding cysteine and phenylalanine, the CDR3 is 17 residues long. Only the CDR3 DNA is retained, 51 bases long and in frame from the first base. The V end gives up 1 base and the J end 1 base, leaving 5 bases in the junction not matched to a gene. Looking up the germline V gene yields CDR1 MGHRA and CDR2 YSYEKL. Sequenced input: naive CD4+ T cells sorted from blood. The sample's cell subset or site label, in plain terms: CD45RA+ positively selected. In this chain, TRBV4-1 is recombined with TRBJ2-2; TRBD2 agrees with 8 junctional bases. This clonotype was sampled from a woman in her 30s in good health. Here is the DNA: TGCGCCAGCAGCCAAGTACCCAGCGGGAGGAACACCGGGGAGCTGTTTTTT. Its amino acids are CASSQVPSGRNTGELFF.